This paragraph covers one T cell receptor beta chain sequence. Its antigen is not identified. This sample is part of a study of OX40 agonist ivuxolimab in advanced cancers. The study's findings and limits: CD8+ T cells averaged more expanded clones than CD4+.

The CDR3 sequence is 14 residues long. V dropped 6 bases and J dropped 0; count of bases not matched to a gene: 3. CDR1 SGHRS and CDR2 YFSETQ come from the germline V gene. Clones were sequenced by immunoSEQ multiplex PCR, and TCRdb holds only the in-frame ones, with some missing. The sample lists almost 35,000 clones; approximately 80% were seen once. V gene TRBV5-1 combines with J gene TRBJ1-3; 7 bases fit TRBD1. The sequence was collected from an adult with an advanced solid tumor such as melanoma, head and neck, liver or kidney cancer. Material: CD4+ or CD8+ T cells sorted from blood, obtained in a trial of the OX40 agonist ivuxolimab. Here the CDR3 DNA reads TGCGCCAGCAAAGGACAGGCCTCTGGAAACACCATATATTTT. Residues: CASKGQASGNTIYF.